This T cell receptor (beta chain) came from a study of T cells after yellow fever vaccination. This clonotype was picked up many times. Unmatched junction bases numbered 9, after V lost 0 bases and J lost 3 bases. The CDR3 length is 16 residues. Germline V lookup: CDR1 SGHRS, CDR2 YFSETQ. One entry per CDR3 protein results from TCRdb running MiXCR on the 5' RACE reads. The sample shows about 260,000 distinct CDR3 sequences, around 3.5% of them seen only once. V is TRBV5-1 and J is TRBJ2-7; the match to TRBD1 covers 7 bases. The specimen comprised PBMCs, sampled 15 days after the yellow fever booster vaccination. The sequence was collected from a man aged 18 to 30 who received the YFV17D yellow fever vaccine. The CDR3, as DNA: TGCGCCAGCAGCTTGGGGTTCGGGGACAGAGACTACGAGCAGTACTTC. Encoded protein: CASSLGFGDRDYEQYF.